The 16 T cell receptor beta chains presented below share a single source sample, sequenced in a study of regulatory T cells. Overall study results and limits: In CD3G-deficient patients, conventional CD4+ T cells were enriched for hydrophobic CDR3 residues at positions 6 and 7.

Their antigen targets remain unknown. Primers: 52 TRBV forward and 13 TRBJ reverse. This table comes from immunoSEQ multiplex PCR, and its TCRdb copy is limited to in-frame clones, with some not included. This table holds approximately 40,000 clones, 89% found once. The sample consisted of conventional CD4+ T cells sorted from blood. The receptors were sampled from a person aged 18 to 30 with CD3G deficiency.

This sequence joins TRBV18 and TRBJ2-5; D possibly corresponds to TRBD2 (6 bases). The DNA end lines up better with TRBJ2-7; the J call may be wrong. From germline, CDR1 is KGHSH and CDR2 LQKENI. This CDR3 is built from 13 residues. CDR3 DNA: TGTGCCAGCTCACTATCGACTAGCTACGAGCAGTACTTC. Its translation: CASSLSTSYEQYF.

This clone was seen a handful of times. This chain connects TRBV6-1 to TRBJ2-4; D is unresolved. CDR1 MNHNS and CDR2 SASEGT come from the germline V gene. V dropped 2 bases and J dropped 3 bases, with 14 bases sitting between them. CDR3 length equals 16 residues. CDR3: CASSETSPVDKNIQYF. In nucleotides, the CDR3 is TGTGCCAGCAGTGAAACATCGCCGGTGGACAAAAACATTCAGTACTTC.

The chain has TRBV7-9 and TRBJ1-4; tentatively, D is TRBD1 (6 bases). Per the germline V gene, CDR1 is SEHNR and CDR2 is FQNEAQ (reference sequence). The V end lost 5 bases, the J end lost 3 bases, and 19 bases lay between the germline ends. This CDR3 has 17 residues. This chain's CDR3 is CASSRRTAGDANEKLFF. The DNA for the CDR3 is TGTGCCAGCAGCCGCCGGACAGCCGGAGACGCTAATGAAAAACTGTTTTTT.

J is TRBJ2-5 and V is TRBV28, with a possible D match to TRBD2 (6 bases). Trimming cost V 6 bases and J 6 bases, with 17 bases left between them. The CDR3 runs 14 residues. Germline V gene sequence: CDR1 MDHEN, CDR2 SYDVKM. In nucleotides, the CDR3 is TGTGCCAGCAGCCGGAGGGGAAGGGCTAAGACCCAGTACTTC. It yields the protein CASSRRGRAKTQYF.

CDR3 nucleotides: TGTGCCAGTAGTATCGGGTCAGGGGACGAGCAGTACTTC. This codes for CASSIGSGDEQYF. The chain links TRBV19 to TRBJ2-7; tentatively, D is TRBD1 (6 bases). With 3 bases removed from V and 5 bases from J, the gap between germline ends came to 11 bases. Germline V gene lookup returns CDR1 LNHDA and CDR2 SQIVND (reference sequence). The CDR3 spans 13 residues.

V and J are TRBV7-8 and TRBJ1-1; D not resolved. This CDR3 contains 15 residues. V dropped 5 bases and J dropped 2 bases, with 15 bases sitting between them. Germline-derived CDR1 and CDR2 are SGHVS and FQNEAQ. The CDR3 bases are TGTGCCAGCAGCCGACGGGTGGGAATAAACACTGAAGCTTTCTTT. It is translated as CASSRRVGINTEAFF.

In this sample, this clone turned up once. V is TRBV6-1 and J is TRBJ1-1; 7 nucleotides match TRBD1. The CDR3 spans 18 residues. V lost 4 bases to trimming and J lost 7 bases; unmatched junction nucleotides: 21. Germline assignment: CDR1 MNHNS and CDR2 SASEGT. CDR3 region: CASSGYRGRVGRISEAFF. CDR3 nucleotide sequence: TGTGCCAGCAGTGGCTACAGGGGAAGGGTCGGTAGGATCAGTGAAGCTTTCTTT.

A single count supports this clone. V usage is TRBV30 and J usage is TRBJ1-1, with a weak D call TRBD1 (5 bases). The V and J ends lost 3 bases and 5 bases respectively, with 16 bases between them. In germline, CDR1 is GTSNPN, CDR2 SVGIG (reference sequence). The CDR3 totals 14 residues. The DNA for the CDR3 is TGTGCCTGGAGCGCCGGAGGGACTAAAACTGAAGCTTTCTTT. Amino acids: CAWSAGGTKTEAFF.

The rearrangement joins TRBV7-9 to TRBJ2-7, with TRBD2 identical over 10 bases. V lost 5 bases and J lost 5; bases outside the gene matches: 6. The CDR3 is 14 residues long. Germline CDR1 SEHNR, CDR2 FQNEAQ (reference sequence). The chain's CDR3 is CASSPGTSVDEQYF. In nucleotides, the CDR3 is TGTGCCAGCAGCCCGGGGACTAGCGTCGACGAGCAGTACTTC. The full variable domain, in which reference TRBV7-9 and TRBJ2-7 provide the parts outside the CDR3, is DTGVSQNPRHKITKRGQNVTFRCDPISEHNRLYWYRQTLGQGPEFLTYFQNEAQLEKSRLLSDRFSAERPKGSFSTLEIQRTEQGDSAMYLCASSPGTSVDEQYFGPGTRLTVT.

CDR3 protein: CAWSVGGRPKDTQYF. CDR3 DNA sequence: TGTGCCTGGAGTGTGGGGGGGCGGCCCAAGGATACGCAGTATTTT. The V call is TRBV30, the J call TRBJ2-3, with D possibly TRBD2 on 7 matching bases. The V and J ends lost 0 bases and 6 bases respectively, with 16 bases between them. Germline V CDR1 and CDR2: GTSNPN, SVGIG (reference sequence). The CDR3 is 15 residues long. Combining the CDR3 with reference TRBV30 and TRBJ2-3 gives the whole variable domain SQTIHQWPATLVQPVGSPLSLECTVEGTSNPNLYWYRQAAGRGLQLLFYSVGIGQISSEVPQNLSASRPQDRQFILSSKKLLLSDSGFYLCAWSVGGRPKDTQYFGPGTRLTVL.

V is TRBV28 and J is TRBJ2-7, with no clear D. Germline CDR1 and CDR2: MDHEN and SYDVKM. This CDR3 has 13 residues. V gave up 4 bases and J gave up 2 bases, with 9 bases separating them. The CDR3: CASSSGPPYEQYF. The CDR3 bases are TGTGCCAGCAGTTCAGGCCCTCCCTACGAGCAGTACTTC.

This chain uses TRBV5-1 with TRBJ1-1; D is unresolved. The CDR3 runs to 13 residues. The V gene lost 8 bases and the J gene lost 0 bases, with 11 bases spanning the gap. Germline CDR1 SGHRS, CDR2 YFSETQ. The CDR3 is CASSDGLNTEAFF. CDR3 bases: TGCGCCAGTTCGGACGGGTTGAACACTGAAGCTTTCTTT. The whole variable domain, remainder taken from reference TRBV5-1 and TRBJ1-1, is KAGVTQTPRYLIKTRGQQVTLSCSPISGHRSVSWYQQTPGQGLQFLFEYFSETQRNKGNFPGRFSGRQFSNSRSEMNVSTLELGDSALYLCASSDGLNTEAFFGQGTRLTVV.

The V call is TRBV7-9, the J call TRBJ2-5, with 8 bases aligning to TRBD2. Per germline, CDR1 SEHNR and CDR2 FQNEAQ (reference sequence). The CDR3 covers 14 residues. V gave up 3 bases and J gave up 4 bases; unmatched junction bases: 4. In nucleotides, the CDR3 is TGTGCCAGCAGCTTCGCGGGGGGCGGAGAGACCCAGTACTTC. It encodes CASSFAGGGETQYF.

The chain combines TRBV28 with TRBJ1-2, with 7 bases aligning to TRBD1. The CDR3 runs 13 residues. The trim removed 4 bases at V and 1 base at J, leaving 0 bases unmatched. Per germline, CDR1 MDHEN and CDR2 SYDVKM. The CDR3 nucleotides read TGTGCCAGCAGTTACAGGGGTAACTATGGCTACACCTTC. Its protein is CASSYRGNYGYTF.

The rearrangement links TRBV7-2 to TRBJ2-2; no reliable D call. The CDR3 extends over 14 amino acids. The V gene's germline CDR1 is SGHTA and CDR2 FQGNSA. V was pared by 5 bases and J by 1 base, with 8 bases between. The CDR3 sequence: CASSPSRNTGELFF. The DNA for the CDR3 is TGTGCCAGCAGCCCGAGTAGGAACACCGGGGAGCTGTTTTTT. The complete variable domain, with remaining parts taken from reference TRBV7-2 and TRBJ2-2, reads GAGVSQSPSNKVTEKGKDVELRCDPISGHTALYWYRQSLGQGLEFLIYFQGNSAPDKSGLPSDRFSAERTGGSVSTLTIQRTQQEDSAVYLCASSPSRNTGELFFGEGSRLTVL.

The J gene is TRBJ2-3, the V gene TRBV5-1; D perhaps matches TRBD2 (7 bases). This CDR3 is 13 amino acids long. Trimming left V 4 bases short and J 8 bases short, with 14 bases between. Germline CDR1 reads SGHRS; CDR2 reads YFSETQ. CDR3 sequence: CASSQKGEGTQYF. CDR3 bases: TGCGCCAGCAGCCAGAAGGGGGAGGGTACGCAGTATTTT.